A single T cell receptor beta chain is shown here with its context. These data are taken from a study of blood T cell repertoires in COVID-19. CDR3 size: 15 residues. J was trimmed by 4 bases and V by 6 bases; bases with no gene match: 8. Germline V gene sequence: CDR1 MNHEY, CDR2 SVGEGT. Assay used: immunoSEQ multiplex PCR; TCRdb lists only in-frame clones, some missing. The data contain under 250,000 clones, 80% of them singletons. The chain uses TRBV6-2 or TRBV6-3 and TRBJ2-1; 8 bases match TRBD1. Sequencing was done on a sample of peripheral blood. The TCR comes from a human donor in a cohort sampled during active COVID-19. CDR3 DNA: TGTGCCAGCAGACCTTTGGGACAGGTGTACAATGAGCAGTTCTTC. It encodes CASRPLGQVYNEQFF.